This T cell receptor (beta chain) is drawn from a study of tumor-infiltrating lymphocytes in primary liver carcinoma. The V gene's germline CDR1 is MNHNS and CDR2 SASEGT. This CDR3 region has 15 residues. The V gene end was trimmed by 1 base and the J gene end by 4 bases; junction bases not matched to a gene: 5. Starting material of 450 to 500 ng total RNA yielded TCR beta cDNA via a constant-region primer. Slightly modified ARM-PCR served as the procedure for the TCR beta libraries. These libraries came from three rounds of nested multiplex PCR. With TRBV1-TRBV30 forward primers and a C-beta reverse primer, the first two PCR rounds were run for nine to eleven cycles each. In TCRdb, the multiplex PCR reads were re-called with MiXCR into one record per CDR3 protein. Altogether 150,000 to 200,000 distinct CDR3 sequences are present, less than 65% being singletons, with the ten largest covering approximately 68%.

Extraction also yielded germline DNA, while blood RNA was obtained from unsorted whole blood. About this clonotype: What it binds is unknown.

Study observations and caveats: Compared with tumor region pairs, tumor-adjacent and tumor-blood pairs overlapped less.

This sequence originates from a man aged 40-49 years with primary liver carcinoma and hepatitis B virus infection. The chain recombines TRBV6-1 with TRBJ2-7; 9 bases line up with TRBD1. The specimen sequenced was peripheral blood. In DNA form, the CDR3 reads TGTGCCAGCAGTGAAGTCGGGACAGGGTCTTACGAGCAGTACTTC. Its protein is CASSEVGTGSYEQYF.